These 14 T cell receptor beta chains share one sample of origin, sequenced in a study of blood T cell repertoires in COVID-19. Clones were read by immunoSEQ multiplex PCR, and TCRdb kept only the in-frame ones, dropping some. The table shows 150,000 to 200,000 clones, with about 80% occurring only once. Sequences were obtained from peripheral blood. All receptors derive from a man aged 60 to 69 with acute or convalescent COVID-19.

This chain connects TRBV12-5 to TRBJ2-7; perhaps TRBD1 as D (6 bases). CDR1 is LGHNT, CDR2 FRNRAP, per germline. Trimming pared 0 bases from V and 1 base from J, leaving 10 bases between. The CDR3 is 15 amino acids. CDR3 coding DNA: TGTGCTAGTGGTTTGGTACTGGGACAATCCTACGAGCAGTACTTC. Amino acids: CASGLVLGQSYEQYF.

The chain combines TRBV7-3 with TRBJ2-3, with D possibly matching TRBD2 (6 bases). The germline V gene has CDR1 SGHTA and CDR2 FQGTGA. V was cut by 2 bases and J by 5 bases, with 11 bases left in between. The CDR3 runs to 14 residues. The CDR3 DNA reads TGTGCCAGCAGCTTAGGCGGGGCCCAAGATACGCAGTATTTT. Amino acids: CASSLGGAQDTQYF. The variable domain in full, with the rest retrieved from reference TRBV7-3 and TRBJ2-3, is GAGVSQTPSNKVTEKGKYVELRCDPISGHTALYWYRQSLGQGPEFLIYFQGTGAADDSGLPNDRFFAVRPEGSVSTLKIQRTERGDSAVYLCASSLGGAQDTQYFGPGTRLTVL.

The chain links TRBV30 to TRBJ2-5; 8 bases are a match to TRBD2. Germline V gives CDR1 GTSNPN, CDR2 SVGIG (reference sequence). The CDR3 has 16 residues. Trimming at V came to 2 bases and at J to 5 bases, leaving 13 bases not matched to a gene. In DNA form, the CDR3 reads TGTGCCTGGAGTCCACAAGCGGGAGTTTCCGTGGAGACCCAGTACTTC. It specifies CAWSPQAGVSVETQYF.

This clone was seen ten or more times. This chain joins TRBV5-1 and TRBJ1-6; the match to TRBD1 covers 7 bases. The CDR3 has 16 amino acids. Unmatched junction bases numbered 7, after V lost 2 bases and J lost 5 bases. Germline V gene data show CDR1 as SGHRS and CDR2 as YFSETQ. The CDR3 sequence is CASSFKGQLDNSPLHF. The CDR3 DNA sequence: TGCGCCAGCAGCTTTAAGGGACAGTTGGATAATTCACCCCTCCACTTT.

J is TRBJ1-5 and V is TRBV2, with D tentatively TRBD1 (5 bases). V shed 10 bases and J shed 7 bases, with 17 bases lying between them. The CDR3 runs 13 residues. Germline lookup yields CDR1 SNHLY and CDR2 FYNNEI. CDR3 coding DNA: TGTGCCACCAGACTGGGGGGTGAACAGCCCCAGCATTTT. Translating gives CATRLGGEQPQHF.

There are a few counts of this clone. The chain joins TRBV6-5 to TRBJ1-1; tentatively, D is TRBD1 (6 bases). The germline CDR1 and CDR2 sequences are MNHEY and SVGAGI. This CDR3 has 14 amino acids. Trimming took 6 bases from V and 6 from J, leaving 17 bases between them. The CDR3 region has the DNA TGTGCCAGCAGCTCCTCAGGGGCTGGTGCTGAAGCTTTCTTT. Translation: CASSSSGAGAEAFF.

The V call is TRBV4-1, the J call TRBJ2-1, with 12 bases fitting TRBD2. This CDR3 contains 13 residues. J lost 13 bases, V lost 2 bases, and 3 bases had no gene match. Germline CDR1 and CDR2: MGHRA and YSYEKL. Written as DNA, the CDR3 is TGCGCCAGCAGCCAACTAGCGGGGGGGCGTCAGTTCTTC. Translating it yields CASSQLAGGRQFF.

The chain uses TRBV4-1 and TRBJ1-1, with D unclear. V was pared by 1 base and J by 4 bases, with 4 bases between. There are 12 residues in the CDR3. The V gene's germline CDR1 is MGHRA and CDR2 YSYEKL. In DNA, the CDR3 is TGCGCCAGCAGCCAAGCTCGCACTGAAGCTTTCTTT. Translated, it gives CASSQARTEAFF.

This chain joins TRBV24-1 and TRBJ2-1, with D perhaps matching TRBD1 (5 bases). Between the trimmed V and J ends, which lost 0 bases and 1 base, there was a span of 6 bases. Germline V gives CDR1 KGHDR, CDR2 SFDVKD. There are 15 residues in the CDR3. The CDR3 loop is CATSDLKGSYNEQFF. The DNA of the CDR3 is TGTGCCACCAGTGATTTGAAGGGGTCCTACAATGAGCAGTTCTTC.

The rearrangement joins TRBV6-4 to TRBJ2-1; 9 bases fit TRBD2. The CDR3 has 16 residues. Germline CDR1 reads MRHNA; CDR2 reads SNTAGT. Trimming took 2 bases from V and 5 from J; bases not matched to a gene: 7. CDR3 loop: CASSDPGTSQNNEQFF. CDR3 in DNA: TGTGCCAGCAGTGACCCAGGGACTAGCCAAAACAATGAGCAGTTCTTC.

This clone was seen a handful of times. For the CDR3, the DNA is TGTGCCAGCAGTGGCGGGAGGTCCTACGAGCAGTACTTC. Its protein is CASSGGRSYEQYF. The chain has TRBV7-9 and TRBJ2-7; 8 bases align to TRBD2. Losses at the gene ends were 6 bases for V and 1 base for J; bases not matched to a gene: 2. CDR1 and CDR2 from the germline V gene are SEHNR and FQNEAQ (reference sequence). CDR3 length: 13 amino acids.

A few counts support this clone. The CDR3 DNA sequence: TGTGCTAGTGGACCGGGACAGGGGACGCTCGAGACCCAGTACTTC. Its protein is CASGPGQGTLETQYF. V is TRBV12-5 and J is TRBJ2-5; 10 nucleotides align to TRBD1. The V gene end was trimmed by 6 bases and the J gene end by 5 bases; junction bases not matched to a gene: 9. Germline-derived CDR1 and CDR2 are LGHNT and FRNRAP. The CDR3 is 15 amino acids. Combining the CDR3 with reference TRBV12-5 and TRBJ2-5 gives the whole variable domain DARVTQTPRHKVTEMGQEVTMRCQPILGHNTVFWYRQTMMQGLELLAYFRNRAPLDDSGMPKDRFSAEMPDATLATLKIQPSEPRDSAVYFCASGPGQGTLETQYFGPGTRLLVL.

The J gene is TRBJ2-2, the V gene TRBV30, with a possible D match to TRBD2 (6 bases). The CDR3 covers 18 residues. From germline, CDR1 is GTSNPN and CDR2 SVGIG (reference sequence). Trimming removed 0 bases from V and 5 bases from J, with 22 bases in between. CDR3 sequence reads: CAWSVSAGGAFRTGELFF. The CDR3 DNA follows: TGTGCCTGGAGTGTTTCGGCCGGCGGGGCTTTTAGGACCGGGGAGCTGTTTTTT.

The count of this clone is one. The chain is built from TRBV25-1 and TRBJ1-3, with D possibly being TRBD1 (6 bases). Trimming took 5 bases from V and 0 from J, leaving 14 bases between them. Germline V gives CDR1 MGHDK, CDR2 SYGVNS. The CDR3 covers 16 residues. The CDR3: CASSKETGFSGNTIYF. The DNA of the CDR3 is TGTGCCAGCAGTAAAGAGACAGGCTTCTCTGGAAACACCATATATTTT.